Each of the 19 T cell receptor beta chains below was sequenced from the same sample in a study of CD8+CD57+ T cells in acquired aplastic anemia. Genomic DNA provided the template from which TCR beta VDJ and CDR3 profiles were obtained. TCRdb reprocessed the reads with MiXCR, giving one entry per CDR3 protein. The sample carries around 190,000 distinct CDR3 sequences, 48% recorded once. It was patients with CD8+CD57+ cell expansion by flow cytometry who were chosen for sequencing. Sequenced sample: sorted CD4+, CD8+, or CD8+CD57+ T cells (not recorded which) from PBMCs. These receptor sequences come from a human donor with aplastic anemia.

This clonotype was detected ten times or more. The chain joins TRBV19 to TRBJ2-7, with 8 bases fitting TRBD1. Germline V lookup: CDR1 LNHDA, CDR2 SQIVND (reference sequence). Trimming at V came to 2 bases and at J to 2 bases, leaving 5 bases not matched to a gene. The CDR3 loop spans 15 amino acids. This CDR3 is CASSISAGGTYEQYF. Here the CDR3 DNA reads TGTGCCAGTAGTATATCGGCAGGGGGCACCTACGAGCAGTACTTC.

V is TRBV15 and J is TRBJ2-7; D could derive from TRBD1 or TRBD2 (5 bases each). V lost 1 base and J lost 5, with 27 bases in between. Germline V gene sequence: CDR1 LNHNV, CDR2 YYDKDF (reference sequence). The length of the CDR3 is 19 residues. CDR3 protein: CATSRGGMGRRTSSDEQYF. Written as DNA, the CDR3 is TGTGCCACCAGCAGAGGTGGCATGGGGCGAAGGACTTCTTCGGACGAGCAGTACTTC.

Here the CDR3 DNA reads TGTGCCAGCAGTGAATCGCCCGGGGCCTATGGCTACACCTTC. Translated: CASSESPGAYGYTF. V is TRBV25-1 and J is TRBJ1-2, with D tentatively TRBD1 (5 bases). CDR3 length: 14 residues. V lost 1 base, J lost 4 bases, and 10 bases lay in between. Germline V gives CDR1 MGHDK, CDR2 SYGVNS.

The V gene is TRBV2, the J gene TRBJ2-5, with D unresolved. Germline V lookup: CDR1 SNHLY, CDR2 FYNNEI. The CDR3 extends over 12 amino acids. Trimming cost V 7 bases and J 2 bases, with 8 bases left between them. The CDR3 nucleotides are TGTGCCAGCATGCGGATTCAAGAGACCCAGTACTTC. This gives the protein CASMRIQETQYF.

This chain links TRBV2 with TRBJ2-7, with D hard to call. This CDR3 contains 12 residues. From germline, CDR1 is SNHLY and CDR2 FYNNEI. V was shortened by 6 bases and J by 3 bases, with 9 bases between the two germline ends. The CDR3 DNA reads TGTGCCAGCAGAAGGGAAATCTACGAGCAGTACTTC. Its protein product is CASRREIYEQYF.

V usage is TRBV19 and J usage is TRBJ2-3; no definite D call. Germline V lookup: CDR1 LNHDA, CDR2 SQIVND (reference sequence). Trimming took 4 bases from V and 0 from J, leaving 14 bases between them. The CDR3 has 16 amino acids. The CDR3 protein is CASSRKTHYSTDTQYF. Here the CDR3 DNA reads TGTGCCAGTAGTAGAAAGACCCACTACAGCACAGATACGCAGTATTTT.

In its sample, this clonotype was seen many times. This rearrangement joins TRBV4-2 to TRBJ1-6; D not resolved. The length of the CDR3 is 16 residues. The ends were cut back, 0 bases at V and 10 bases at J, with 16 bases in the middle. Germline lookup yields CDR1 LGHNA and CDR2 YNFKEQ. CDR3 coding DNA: TGTGCCAGCAGCCAAGATAGTTCTCAGAGGGAGTCACCCCTCCACTTT. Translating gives CASSQDSSQRESPLHF.

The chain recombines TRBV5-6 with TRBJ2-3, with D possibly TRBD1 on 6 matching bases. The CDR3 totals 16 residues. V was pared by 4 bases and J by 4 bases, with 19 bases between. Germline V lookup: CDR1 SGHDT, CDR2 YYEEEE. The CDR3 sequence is CASSPGPGQHADTQYF. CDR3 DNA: TGTGCCAGCAGCCCCGGGCCAGGACAGCATGCAGATACGCAGTATTTT.

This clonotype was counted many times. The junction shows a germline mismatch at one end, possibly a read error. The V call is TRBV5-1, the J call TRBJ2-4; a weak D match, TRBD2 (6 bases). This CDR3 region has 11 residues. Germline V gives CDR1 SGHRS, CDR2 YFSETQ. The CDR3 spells CASSLDPGACF. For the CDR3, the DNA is TGCGCCAGCAGCTTGGACCCGGGAGCCTGCTTC.

This CDR3 reads CASSQDPTDANTEAFF. For the CDR3, the DNA is TGTGCCAGCAGCCAAGATCCGACAGATGCGAACACTGAAGCTTTCTTT. V is TRBV4-2 and J is TRBJ1-1; tentatively, D is TRBD1 (5 bases). V was cut by 0 bases and J by 1 base, with 12 bases left in between. Germline assignment: CDR1 LGHNA and CDR2 YNFKEQ. CDR3 length: 16 residues.

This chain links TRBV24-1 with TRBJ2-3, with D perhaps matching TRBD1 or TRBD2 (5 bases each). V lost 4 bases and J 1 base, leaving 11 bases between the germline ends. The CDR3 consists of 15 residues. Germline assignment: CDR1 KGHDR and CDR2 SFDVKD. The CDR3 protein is CATSEFGDRTDTQYF. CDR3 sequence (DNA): TGTGCCACCAGTGAGTTCGGGGACCGCACAGATACGCAGTATTTT.

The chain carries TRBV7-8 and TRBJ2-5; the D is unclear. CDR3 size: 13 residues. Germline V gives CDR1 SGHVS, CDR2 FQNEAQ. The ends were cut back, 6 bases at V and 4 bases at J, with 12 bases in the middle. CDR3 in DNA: TGTGCCAGCAGGGTGGGGTTCCCAGAGACCCAGTACTTC. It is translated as CASRVGFPETQYF.

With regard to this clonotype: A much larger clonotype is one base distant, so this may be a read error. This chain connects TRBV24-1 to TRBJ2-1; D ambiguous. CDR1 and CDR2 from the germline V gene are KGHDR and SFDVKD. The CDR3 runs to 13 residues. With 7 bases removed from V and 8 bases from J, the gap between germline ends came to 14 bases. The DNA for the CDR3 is TGTGCCACCAGCCGCACCTCTGGGGATGAGCAGTTCTTC. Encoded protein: CATSRTSGDEQFF.

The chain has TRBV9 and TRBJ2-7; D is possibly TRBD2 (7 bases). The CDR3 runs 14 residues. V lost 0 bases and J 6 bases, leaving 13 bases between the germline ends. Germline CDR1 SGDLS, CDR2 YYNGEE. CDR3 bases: TGTGCCAGCAGCGTAGGGGCGGGGGCTATCGAGCAGTACTTC. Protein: CASSVGAGAIEQYF.

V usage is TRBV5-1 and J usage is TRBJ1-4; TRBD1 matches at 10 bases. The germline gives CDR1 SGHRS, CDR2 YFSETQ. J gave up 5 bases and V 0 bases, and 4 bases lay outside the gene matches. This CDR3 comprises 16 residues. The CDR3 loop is CASSLGQGARNEKLFF. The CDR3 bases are TGCGCCAGCAGCTTGGGACAGGGGGCGAGAAATGAAAAACTGTTTTTT.

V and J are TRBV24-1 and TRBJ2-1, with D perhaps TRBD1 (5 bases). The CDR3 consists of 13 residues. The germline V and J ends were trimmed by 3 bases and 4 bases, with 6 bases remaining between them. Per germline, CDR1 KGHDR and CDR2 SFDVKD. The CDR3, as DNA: TGTGCCACCAGTGATGACAGTTACAATGAGCAGTTCTTC. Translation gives CATSDDSYNEQFF.

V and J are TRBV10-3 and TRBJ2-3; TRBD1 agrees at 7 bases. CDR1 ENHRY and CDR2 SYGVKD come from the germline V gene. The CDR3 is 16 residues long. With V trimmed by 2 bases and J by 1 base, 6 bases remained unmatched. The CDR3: CAISETGEVGTDTQYF. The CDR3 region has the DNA TGTGCCATCAGTGAGACAGGGGAAGTGGGCACAGATACGCAGTATTTT.

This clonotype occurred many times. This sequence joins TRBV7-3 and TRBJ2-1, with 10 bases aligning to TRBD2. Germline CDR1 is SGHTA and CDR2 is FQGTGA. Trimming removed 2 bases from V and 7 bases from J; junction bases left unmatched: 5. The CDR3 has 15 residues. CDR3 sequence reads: CASSLGAGGRNEQFF. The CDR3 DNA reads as TGTGCCAGCAGCTTAGGAGCGGGGGGGCGGAATGAGCAGTTCTTC.

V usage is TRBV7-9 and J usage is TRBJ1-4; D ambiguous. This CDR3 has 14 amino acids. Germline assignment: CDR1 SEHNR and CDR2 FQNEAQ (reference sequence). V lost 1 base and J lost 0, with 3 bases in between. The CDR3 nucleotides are TGTGCCAGCAGCTTAGTTACAACTAATGAAAAACTGTTTTTT. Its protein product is CASSLVTTNEKLFF.